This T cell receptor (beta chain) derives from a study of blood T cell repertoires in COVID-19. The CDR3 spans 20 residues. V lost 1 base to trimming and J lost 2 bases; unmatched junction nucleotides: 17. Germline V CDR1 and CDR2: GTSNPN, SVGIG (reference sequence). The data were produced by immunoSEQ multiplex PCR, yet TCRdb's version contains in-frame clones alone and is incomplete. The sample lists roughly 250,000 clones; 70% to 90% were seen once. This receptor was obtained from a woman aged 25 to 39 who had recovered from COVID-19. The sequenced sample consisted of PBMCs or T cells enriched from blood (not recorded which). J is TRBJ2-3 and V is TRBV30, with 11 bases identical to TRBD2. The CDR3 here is CAWSATRLTLSGGVTDTQYF. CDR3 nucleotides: TGTGCCTGGAGTGCAACACGCCTCACCCTTAGCGGGGGGGTCACAGATACGCAGTATTTT.